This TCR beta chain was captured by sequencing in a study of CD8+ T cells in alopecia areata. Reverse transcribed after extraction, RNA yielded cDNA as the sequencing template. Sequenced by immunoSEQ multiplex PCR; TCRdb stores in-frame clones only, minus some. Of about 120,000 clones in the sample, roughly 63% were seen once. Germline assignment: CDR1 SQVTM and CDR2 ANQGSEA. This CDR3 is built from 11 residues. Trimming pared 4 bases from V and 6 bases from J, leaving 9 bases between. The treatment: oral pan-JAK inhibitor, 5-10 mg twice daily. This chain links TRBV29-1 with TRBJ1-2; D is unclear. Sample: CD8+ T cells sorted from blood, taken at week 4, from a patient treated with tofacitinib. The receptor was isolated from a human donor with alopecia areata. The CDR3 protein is CSVGEADGYTF. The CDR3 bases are TGCAGCGTTGGTGAGGCCGATGGCTACACCTTC.